These T cell receptor beta chains were read from a single sample in a study of cytomegalovirus exposure and HLA in healthy donors. TCRdb's table, derived via immunoSEQ multiplex PCR, lists solely in-frame clones and lacks some. The table shows more than 100,000 clones, with roughly 83% occurring only once. The sample taken for sequencing was PBMCs. Source of these receptors: a man in his forties or fifties in good health and CMV-seronegative. CDR3s leave out the opening cysteine and the closing phenylalanine or tryptophan. D genes are given only for firm matches.

J gene: TRBJ2-7
V gene: TRBV28
D gene: TRBD2
CDR3 protein: ASRLAGTYEQY

J gene: TRBJ2-4
V gene: TRBV27
D gene: TRBD2
CDR3 protein: ASSLREGAGYIQY

J gene: TRBJ2-1
V gene: TRBV9
D gene: NA
CDR3 protein: ASSAPVGFWGDEQF

J gene: TRBJ1-1
V gene: TRBV5-4
D gene: TRBD1
CDR3 protein: ASSLVTGVGAEAF

J gene: TRBJ2-3
V gene: TRBV5-6
D gene: TRBD2
CDR3 protein: ASSLAGSVTDTQY

J gene: TRBJ2-7
V gene: TRBV5-1
D gene: TRBD2
CDR3 protein: ASGLAGDEQY

J gene: TRBJ2-6
V gene: TRBV7-2
D gene: TRBD2
CDR3 protein: ASSAPSGGSIFGANVLT

J gene: TRBJ2-3
V gene: TRBV13
D gene: TRBD1
CDR3 protein: ASSPRGFNTDTQY

J gene: TRBJ1-1
V gene: TRBV4-3
D gene: TRBD1
CDR3 protein: ASSQDPGTAFGTEAF

J gene: TRBJ2-1
V gene: TRBV11-2
D gene: TRBD2
CDR3 protein: ASSLASSGSGYEQF

J gene: TRBJ2-2
V gene: TRBV28
D gene: NA
CDR3 protein: ATRREGLNTGELF

J gene: TRBJ2-7
V gene: TRBV29-1
D gene: NA
CDR3 protein: SVARGSGLYEQY

J gene: TRBJ2-5
V gene: TRBV11-2
D gene: NA
CDR3 protein: ASSPVSTGAAETQY

J gene: TRBJ2-1
V gene: TRBV10-1
D gene: NA
CDR3 protein: ASSRAGAIPYNEQF

J gene: TRBJ2-1
V gene: TRBV11-3
D gene: TRBD2
CDR3 protein: ASSAPGTSRFDEQF

J gene: TRBJ2-2
V gene: TRBV5-5
D gene: NA
CDR3 protein: ASAQSIDGGNTGELF

J gene: TRBJ2-1
V gene: TRBV27
D gene: TRBD2
CDR3 protein: ASTRTSGSSEQF

J gene: TRBJ2-3
V gene: TRBV5-1
D gene: NA
CDR3 protein: ASRGDTQY